The rows below give T cell receptor beta chains drawn from one sample of a study of neurological immune-mediated disorders. Using its own MiXCR run on the 5' RACE reads, TCRdb lists one record per CDR3 protein. The sample contains about 76,000 distinct CDR3 sequences, 15% to 20% of which appear only once. Sequencing used PBMCs. The receptors derive from a woman between 40 and 50 years old in good health. Both conserved end residues are part of each CDR3. Clone size is not always given. Where it is, it says once, few, many or a class for expanded clones.

TRBV5-1	TRBJ2-2	many	CASSLRETVNTGELFF
TRBV4-2	TRBJ1-2	few	CASSQGGAYGYTF
TRBV18	TRBJ1-1	many	CASSPELIGTGDTEAFF
TRBV7-9	TRBJ2-3	many	CASSFRQAPTDTQYF
TRBV20-1	TRBJ2-3	many	CSARDSRRGDTDTQYF
TRBV28	TRBJ2-7	many	CASSSAGVEQYF
TRBV5-1	TRBJ2-5	many	CASSLEASGSSGTQYF
TRBV5-6	TRBJ1-2	many	CASSLGTPADGYTF
TRBV2	TRBJ1-1	many	CASSPRDRPNTEAFF
TRBV6-1	TRBJ1-2	many	CASSVEANYGYTF
TRBV19	TRBJ2-1	-	CASRSGVGQGINEQFF
TRBV25-1	TRBJ1-1	many	CASSLTGAGEAFF
TRBV7-2	TRBJ2-3	many	CASSPDRAADTQYF
TRBV5-1	TRBJ2-1	many	CASSFRADPSYNEQFF
TRBV20-1	TRBJ1-2	many	CSARVPRGWSGYTF
TRBV7-2	TRBJ1-2	many	CASTLAGNNYGYTF
TRBV24-1	TRBJ2-2	-	CATSDPTGSTGELFF
TRBV12-5	TRBJ1-2	-	CASGAQAGGYSNYGYTF
TRBV7-3	TRBJ2-3	many	CASSLRGRVTDTQYF
TRBV20-1	TRBJ1-3	many	CSARDTGSSGNTIYF
TRBV29-1	TRBJ1-2	many	CSVEGGEQGSYGYTF
TRBV5-1	TRBJ1-2	-	CASSPGGDLGVYGYTF
TRBV5-5	TRBJ1-1	-	CASSLGDRLSEAFF
TRBV20-1	TRBJ2-5	many	CSARDLQGEGLLGETQYF
TRBV6-1	TRBJ1-5	-	CASSQKGGNQPQHF
TRBV5-1	TRBJ2-3	many	CASSLVSSPTDTQYF
TRBV7-9	TRBJ2-7	many	CASSLGYSYEQYF
TRBV9	TRBJ2-1	many	CASSVLSWLGYEQFF
TRBV20-1	TRBJ1-4	once	CTGALREKLFF
TRBV9	TRBJ2-3	many	CASSPWERESTDTQYF
TRBV20-1	TRBJ2-5	many	CSATPGLAGAKTQYF
TRBV3-1	TRBJ1-2	few	CASSPLRSDGYGYTF
TRBV5-1	TRBJ2-5	many	CASSSTSGLAGAPMETQYF
TRBV6-2/TRBV6-3	TRBJ2-5	many	CASSQRDYPTETQYF